This T cell receptor (beta chain) was recovered during a study of T cells in Graves' hyperthyroidism and ophthalmopathy. The study, taken as a whole, reports: In the blood, most expanded thyroid clonotypes above 0.001 appeared as well.

This clonotype occurred many times. Its specificity is unknown. The CDR3 runs 16 residues. Germline V gene sequence: CDR1 SGHVS, CDR2 FQNEAQ. V lost 5 bases, J lost 2 bases, and 8 bases stayed unmatched. TCR beta CDR3 regions were amplified from RNA. TCR CDR3 regions were first amplified by RT-PCR with HTBI primers. TCRdb re-derived calls from the multiplex PCR reads in MiXCR, one entry per CDR3 protein. The table includes roughly 170,000 distinct CDR3 sequences, 15% to 20% detected once. These patients, aged 18 to 65, had recently diagnosed hyperthyroidism lasting under 2 months. This sequence joins TRBV7-8 and TRBJ2-3; 9 bases align to TRBD1. The sequence derives from a woman in her fifties or sixties with Graves' hyperthyroidism. Sequenced sample: blood. The CDR3 DNA reads TGTGCCAGCAGCGCTCGGGACAGGGTCCCCACAGATACGCAGTATTTT. Residues: CASSARDRVPTDTQYF. The whole variable domain, remainder taken from reference TRBV7-8 and TRBJ2-3, is GAGVSQSPRYKVAKRGQDVALRCDPISGHVSLFWYQQALGQGPEFLTYFQNEAQLDKSGLPSDRFFAERPEGSVSTLKIQRTQQEDSAVYLCASSARDRVPTDTQYFGPGTRLTVL.